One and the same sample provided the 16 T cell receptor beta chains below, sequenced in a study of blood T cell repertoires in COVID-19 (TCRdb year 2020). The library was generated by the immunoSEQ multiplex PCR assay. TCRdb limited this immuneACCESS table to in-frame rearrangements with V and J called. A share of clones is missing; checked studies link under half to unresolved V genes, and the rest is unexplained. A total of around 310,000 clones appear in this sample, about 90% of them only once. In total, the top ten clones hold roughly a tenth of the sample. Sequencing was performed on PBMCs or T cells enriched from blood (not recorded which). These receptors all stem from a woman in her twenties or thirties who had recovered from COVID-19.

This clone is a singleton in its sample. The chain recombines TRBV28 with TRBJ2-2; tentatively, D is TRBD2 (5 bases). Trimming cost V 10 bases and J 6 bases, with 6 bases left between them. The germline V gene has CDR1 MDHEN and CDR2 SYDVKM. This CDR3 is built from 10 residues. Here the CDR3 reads CATGAGELFF. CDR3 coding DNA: TGTGCCACCGGGGCCGGGGAGCTGTTTTTT.

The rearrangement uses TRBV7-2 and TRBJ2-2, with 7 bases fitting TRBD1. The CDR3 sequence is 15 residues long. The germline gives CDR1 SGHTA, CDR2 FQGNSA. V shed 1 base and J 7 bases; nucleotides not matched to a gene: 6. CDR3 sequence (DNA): TGTGCCAGCAGCTTAGGAGGGGGCGAGGGCGGGGAGCTGTTTTTT. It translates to CASSLGGGEGGELFF.

CDR3 in DNA: TGCAGCGTTCTAGGCCCCGGGGAAGAGACCCAGTACTTC. As protein: CSVLGPGEETQYF. The V and J genes are TRBV29-1 and TRBJ2-5, with TRBD2 as a possible D gene (5 bases). Germline loops: CDR1 SQVTM, CDR2 ANQGSEA. The CDR3 sequence is 13 residues long. The ends were cut back, 5 bases at V and 3 bases at J, with 13 bases in the middle.

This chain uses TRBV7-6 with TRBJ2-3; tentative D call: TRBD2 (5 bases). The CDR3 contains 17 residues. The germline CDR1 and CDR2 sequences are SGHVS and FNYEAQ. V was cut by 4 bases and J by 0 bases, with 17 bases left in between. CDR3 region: CASSSDGQRTSTDTQYF. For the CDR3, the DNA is TGTGCCAGCAGCTCAGACGGCCAGAGGACTAGCACAGATACGCAGTATTTT.

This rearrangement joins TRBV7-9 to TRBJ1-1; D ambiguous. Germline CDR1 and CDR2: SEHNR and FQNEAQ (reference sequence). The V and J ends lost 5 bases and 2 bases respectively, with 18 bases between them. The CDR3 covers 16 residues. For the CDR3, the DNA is TGTGCCAGCAGCCCCCTTTCATTACAGATCAACACTGAAGCTTTCTTT. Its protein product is CASSPLSLQINTEAFF.

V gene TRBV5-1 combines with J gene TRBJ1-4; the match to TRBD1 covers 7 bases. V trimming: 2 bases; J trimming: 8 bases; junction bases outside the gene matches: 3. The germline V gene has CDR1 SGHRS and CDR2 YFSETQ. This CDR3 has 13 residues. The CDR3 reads CASSFSGGEKLFF. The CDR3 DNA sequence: TGCGCCAGCAGCTTTTCAGGGGGGGAAAAACTGTTTTTT. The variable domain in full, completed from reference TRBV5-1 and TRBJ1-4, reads KAGVTQTPRYLIKTRGQQVTLSCSPISGHRSVSWYQQTPGQGLQFLFEYFSETQRNKGNFPGRFSGRQFSNSRSEMNVSTLELGDSALYLCASSFSGGEKLFFGSGTQLSVL.

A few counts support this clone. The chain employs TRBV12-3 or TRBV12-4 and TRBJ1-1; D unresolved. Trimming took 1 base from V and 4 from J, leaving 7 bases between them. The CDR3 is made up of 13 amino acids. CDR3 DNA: TGTGCCAGCAGTTTAGGTTCCGGCACTGAAGCTTTCTTT. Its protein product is CASSLGSGTEAFF.

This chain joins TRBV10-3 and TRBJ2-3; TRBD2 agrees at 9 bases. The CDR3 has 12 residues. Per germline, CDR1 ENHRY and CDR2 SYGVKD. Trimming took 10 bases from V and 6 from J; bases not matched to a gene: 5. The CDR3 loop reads CATGTSPDTQYF. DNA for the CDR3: TGTGCCACCGGGACTAGCCCGGATACGCAGTATTTT.

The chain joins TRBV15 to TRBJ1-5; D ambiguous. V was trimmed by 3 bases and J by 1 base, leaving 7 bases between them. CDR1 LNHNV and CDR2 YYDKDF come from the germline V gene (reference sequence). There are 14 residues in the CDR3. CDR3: CATSSLMSNQPQHF. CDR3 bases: TGTGCCACCAGCAGTTTAATGAGCAATCAGCCCCAGCATTTT. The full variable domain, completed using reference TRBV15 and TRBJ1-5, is DAMVIQNPRYQVTQFGKPVTLSCSQTLNHNVMYWYQQKSSQAPKLLFHYYDKDFNNEADTPDNFQSRRPNTSFCFLDIRSPGLGDTAMYLCATSSLMSNQPQHFGDGTRLSIL.

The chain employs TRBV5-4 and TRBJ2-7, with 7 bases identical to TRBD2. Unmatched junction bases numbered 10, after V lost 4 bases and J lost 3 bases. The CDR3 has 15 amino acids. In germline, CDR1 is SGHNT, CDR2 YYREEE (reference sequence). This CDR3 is CASSAGLSRGYEQYF. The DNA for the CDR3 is TGTGCCAGCAGCGCGGGACTATCTCGGGGCTACGAGCAGTACTTC.

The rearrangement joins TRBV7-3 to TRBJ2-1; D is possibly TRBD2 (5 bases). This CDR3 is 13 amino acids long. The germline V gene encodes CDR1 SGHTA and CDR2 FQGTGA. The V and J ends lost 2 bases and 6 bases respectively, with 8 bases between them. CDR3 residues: CASSLGGINEQFF. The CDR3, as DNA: TGTGCCAGCAGCTTAGGAGGCATCAATGAGCAGTTCTTC.

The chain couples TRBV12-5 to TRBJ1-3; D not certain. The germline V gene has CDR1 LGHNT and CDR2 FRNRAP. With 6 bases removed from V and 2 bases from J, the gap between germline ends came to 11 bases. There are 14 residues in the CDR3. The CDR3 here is CASGSVPAGNTIYF. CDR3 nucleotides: TGTGCTAGTGGCTCTGTCCCAGCTGGAAACACCATATATTTT.

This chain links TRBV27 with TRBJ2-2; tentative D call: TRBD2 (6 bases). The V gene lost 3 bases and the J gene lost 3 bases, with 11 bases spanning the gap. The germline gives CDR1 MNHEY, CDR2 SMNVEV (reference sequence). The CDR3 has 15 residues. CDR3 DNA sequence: TGTGCCAGCAGTTTGTTAGCGGCACACACCGGGGAGCTGTTTTTT. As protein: CASSLLAAHTGELFF.

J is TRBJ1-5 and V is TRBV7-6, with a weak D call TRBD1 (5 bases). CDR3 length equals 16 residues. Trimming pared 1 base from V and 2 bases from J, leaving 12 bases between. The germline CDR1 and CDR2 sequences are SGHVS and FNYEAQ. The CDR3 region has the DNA TGTGCCAGCAGCTTAGTGGGGGGAGGGGGCAATCAGCCCCAGCATTTT. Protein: CASSLVGGGGNQPQHF.

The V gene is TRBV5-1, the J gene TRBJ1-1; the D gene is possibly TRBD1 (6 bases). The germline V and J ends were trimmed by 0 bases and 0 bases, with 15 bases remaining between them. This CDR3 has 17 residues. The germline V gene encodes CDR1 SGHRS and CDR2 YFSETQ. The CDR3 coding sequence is TGCGCCAGCAGCTTGGGTGCGGGGGCCGGGGTGAACACTGAAGCTTTCTTT. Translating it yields CASSLGAGAGVNTEAFF. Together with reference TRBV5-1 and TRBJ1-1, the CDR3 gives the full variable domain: KAGVTQTPRYLIKTRGQQVTLSCSPISGHRSVSWYQQTPGQGLQFLFEYFSETQRNKGNFPGRFSGRQFSNSRSEMNVSTLELGDSALYLCASSLGAGAGVNTEAFFGQGTRLTVV.

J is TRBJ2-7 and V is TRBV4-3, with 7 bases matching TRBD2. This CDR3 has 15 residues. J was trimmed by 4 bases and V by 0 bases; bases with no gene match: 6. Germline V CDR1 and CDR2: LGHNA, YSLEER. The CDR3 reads CASSQERTGGYEQYF. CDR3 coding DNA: TGCGCCAGCAGCCAAGAGAGGACCGGGGGGTACGAGCAGTACTTC.